This T cell receptor beta chain was obtained from a study of cytomegalovirus exposure and HLA in healthy donors. Germline lookup yields CDR1 MNHEY and CDR2 SVGAGI. Trimming stripped 2 bases from V and 4 bases from J, with 12 bases between. The CDR3 extends over 14 amino acids. Primers for the PCR totalled 60 Vbeta and 13 Jbeta. Assay: immunoSEQ multiplex PCR; the TCRdb copy retains only in-frame clones and omits some. The sample has 180,000 or so clones; roughly 73% are singletons. Sequencing was done on a sample of PBMCs. The chain has TRBV6-5 and TRBJ2-7; D remains unclear. The receptor's source is a female donor in good health and CMV-seronegative. The CDR3 reads CASSYVQSQYEQYF. The CDR3 DNA sequence: TGTGCCAGCAGTTACGTACAGTCCCAATACGAGCAGTACTTC.